These 5 T cell receptor beta chains share one sample of origin, sequenced in a study of blood T cell repertoires in COVID-19. Produced via immunoSEQ multiplex PCR; TCRdb's table is partial and in-frame only. The sample records about 230,000 clones, 75% to 90% being singletons. The sequencing input was peripheral blood. All receptors come from a man aged 25-45 years with COVID-19, enrolled during active disease.

The CDR3 loop is CASSSREEGEQYF. CDR3 in DNA: TGTGCCAGCAGTTCCCGGGAGGAGGGTGAGCAGTACTTC. V is TRBV7-2 and J is TRBJ2-7; 7 bases are shared with TRBD2. This CDR3 has 13 residues. The germline gives CDR1 SGHTA, CDR2 FQGNSA. The V and J ends lost 6 bases and 7 bases, in that order; junction bases with no gene match: 9.

The chain has TRBV30 and TRBJ1-6; TRBD1 is a possible D gene (5 bases). Trimming cost V 4 bases and J 13 bases, with 17 bases left between them. The CDR3 runs 13 residues. Germline lookup yields CDR1 GTSNPN and CDR2 SVGIG (reference sequence). The CDR3 nucleotides read TGTGCCTGGAACCCGGGGACGGAGGGGCCCCTCCACTTT. Translation: CAWNPGTEGPLHF.

The chain recombines TRBV5-1 with TRBJ1-2; D possibly corresponds to TRBD1 (5 bases). The length of the CDR3 is 12 residues. Between the trimmed V and J ends, which lost 0 bases and 6 bases, there was a span of 6 bases. Germline loops: CDR1 SGHRS, CDR2 YFSETQ. In DNA, the CDR3 is TGCGCCAGCAGCTTGGCAGGGAATGGCTACACCTTC. This encodes CASSLAGNGYTF.

The chain uses TRBV30 and TRBJ1-1, with D uncertain. The V gene's germline CDR1 is GTSNPN and CDR2 SVGIG (reference sequence). The CDR3 loop spans 13 amino acids. The V end was cut by 3 bases, the J end by 2 bases, with 10 bases between. CDR3 bases: TGTGCCTGGAGAAACTCGGGTAACACTGAAGCTTTCTTT. Residues: CAWRNSGNTEAFF.

CDR3 bases: TGTGCCAGCAGCTCCCTGGAGGGAGGGACTAGGGTTCAGCCCCAGCATTTT. It is translated as CASSSLEGGTRVQPQHF. The chain carries TRBV5-4 and TRBJ1-5; weak D call: TRBD1 (5 bases). The germline V gene has CDR1 SGHNT and CDR2 YYREEE (reference sequence). V lost 3 bases and J lost 6, with 22 bases in between. This CDR3 has 17 amino acids.